A single sample gave rise to the 10 T cell receptor beta chains below, sequenced in a study of metastatic and nonmetastatic thyroid tumors. Every patient was untreated before thyroid surgery. Using MiXCR, TCRdb re-called clones from the PCR reads. The sample shows about 32,000 clones, around a third of them seen only once. Sequenced: tumor tissue. These receptors originate from a female donor with papillary thyroid cancer or a benign thyroid nodule (not recorded which). Some clones in this sample may be carry-over from other donors' samples.

Details on this clone: Germline and junction disagree at one end, which may indicate a read error. The CDR3 DNA reads TGTGCTAGCAGCTCCGATCTAGGCACAAAGCAGTTCTTC. It yields the protein CASSSDLGTKQFF. V and J are TRBV7-7 and TRBJ2-1; D uncertain. Germline V gene data show CDR1 as SSHAT and CDR2 as FNYEAQ (reference sequence). The CDR3 totals 13 residues.

This clone was recorded at least ten times. Since a much larger clone is just one base distant, this may be a read error. This CDR3 is also generated by other DNA sequences in the sample. V and J are TRBV25-1 and TRBJ1-4; D is unclear. From germline, CDR1 is MGHDK and CDR2 SYGVNS. Trimming shortened V by 2 bases and J by 8 bases, and 15 bases separated the two germline ends. The CDR3 has 15 residues. CDR3 sequence reads: CASSELTSTEEKLFF. As DNA, the CDR3 is TGTGCCAGCAGTGAACTAACGAGCACTGAAGAAAAACTGTTTTTT. Filled out from reference TRBV25-1 and TRBJ1-4, the complete variable domain reads EADIYQTPRYLVIGTGKKITLECSQTMGHDKMYWYQQDPGMELHLIHYSYGVNSTEKGDLSSESTVSRIRTEHFPLTLESARPSHTSQYLCASSELTSTEEKLFFGSGTQLSVL.

V gene TRBV7-8 combines with J gene TRBJ2-7, with TRBD2 identical over 9 bases. Trimming removed 1 base from V and 1 base from J; junction bases left unmatched: 2. Germline assignment: CDR1 SGHVS and CDR2 FQNEAQ. This CDR3 is built from 15 residues. CDR3 nucleotide sequence: TGTGCCAGCAGCTTAGTGGCGGGAGGGTCCTACGAGCAGTACTTC. Translated, it gives CASSLVAGGSYEQYF.

J is TRBJ1-1 and V is TRBV5-1; TRBD1 might be the D (5 bases). The CDR3 extends over 13 amino acids. Per the germline V gene, CDR1 is SGHRS and CDR2 is YFSETQ. Trimming cost V 4 bases and J 1 base, with 8 bases left between them. CDR3 sequence (DNA): TGCGCCAGCAGCCTACAGGAGAACACTGAAGCTTTCTTT. It translates to CASSLQENTEAFF.

This clone turned up a few times. This chain connects TRBV12-3 or TRBV12-4 to TRBJ2-7; 14 positions agree with TRBD2. J gave up 4 bases and V 5 bases, and 4 bases lay outside the gene matches. This CDR3 spans 15 amino acids. The CDR3 loop is CASSTGTSGSYEQYF. DNA for the CDR3: TGTGCCAGCAGTACCGGGACTAGCGGGAGTTACGAGCAGTACTTC.

The CDR3 here is CASSRLWGSGNTIYF. CDR3 in DNA: TGTGCCAGCAGTCGACTCTGGGGGTCTGGAAACACCATATATTTT. The rearrangement uses TRBV6-1 and TRBJ1-3; D is possibly TRBD1 (5 bases). CDR1 and CDR2 from the germline V gene are MNHNS and SASEGT. The CDR3 has 15 residues. V lost 5 bases, J lost 1 base, and 12 bases lay in between.

V gene TRBV28 combines with J gene TRBJ1-1; no firm D call. V lost 2 bases to trimming and J lost 9 bases, with 7 bases between them. Per the germline V gene, CDR1 is MDHEN and CDR2 is SYDVKM. The length of the CDR3 is 11 residues. The CDR3 here is CASSLRVQAFF. Here the CDR3 DNA reads TGTGCCAGCAGTTTAAGGGTACAAGCTTTCTTT.

This chain uses TRBV10-3 with TRBJ2-4; 8 nucleotides align to TRBD2. CDR1 and CDR2 (germline): ENHRY, SYGVKD. Trimming cost V 10 bases and J 1 base; bases outside gene matches: 15. There are 17 residues in the CDR3. DNA of the CDR3: TGTGCCACCCGTTTCGACGGGTCTAGCGGGGCCAAAAACATTCAGTACTTC. Protein: CATRFDGSSGAKNIQYF.

The chain uses TRBV27 and TRBJ2-3, with unresolved D. Germline CDR1 and CDR2: MNHEY and SMNVEV (reference sequence). CDR3 length equals 13 residues. The V end was cut by 4 bases, the J end by 2 bases, with 7 bases between. DNA of the CDR3: TGTGCCAGCAGTTCCAGAAACACAGATACGCAGTATTTT. Translating it yields CASSSRNTDTQYF.

To note about this clone: At one boundary the junction diverges from the germline segment, which might be a read error. The V call is TRBV11-2, the J call TRBJ2-2; possible D gene TRBD2, 6 bases. The germline V gene encodes CDR1 SGHAT and CDR2 FQNNGV. The CDR3 spans 12 residues. Here the CDR3 reads CASSFDTGGLFF. Here the CDR3 DNA reads TGTGCCAGCAGCTTTGACACCGGGGGGCTGTTTTTT.